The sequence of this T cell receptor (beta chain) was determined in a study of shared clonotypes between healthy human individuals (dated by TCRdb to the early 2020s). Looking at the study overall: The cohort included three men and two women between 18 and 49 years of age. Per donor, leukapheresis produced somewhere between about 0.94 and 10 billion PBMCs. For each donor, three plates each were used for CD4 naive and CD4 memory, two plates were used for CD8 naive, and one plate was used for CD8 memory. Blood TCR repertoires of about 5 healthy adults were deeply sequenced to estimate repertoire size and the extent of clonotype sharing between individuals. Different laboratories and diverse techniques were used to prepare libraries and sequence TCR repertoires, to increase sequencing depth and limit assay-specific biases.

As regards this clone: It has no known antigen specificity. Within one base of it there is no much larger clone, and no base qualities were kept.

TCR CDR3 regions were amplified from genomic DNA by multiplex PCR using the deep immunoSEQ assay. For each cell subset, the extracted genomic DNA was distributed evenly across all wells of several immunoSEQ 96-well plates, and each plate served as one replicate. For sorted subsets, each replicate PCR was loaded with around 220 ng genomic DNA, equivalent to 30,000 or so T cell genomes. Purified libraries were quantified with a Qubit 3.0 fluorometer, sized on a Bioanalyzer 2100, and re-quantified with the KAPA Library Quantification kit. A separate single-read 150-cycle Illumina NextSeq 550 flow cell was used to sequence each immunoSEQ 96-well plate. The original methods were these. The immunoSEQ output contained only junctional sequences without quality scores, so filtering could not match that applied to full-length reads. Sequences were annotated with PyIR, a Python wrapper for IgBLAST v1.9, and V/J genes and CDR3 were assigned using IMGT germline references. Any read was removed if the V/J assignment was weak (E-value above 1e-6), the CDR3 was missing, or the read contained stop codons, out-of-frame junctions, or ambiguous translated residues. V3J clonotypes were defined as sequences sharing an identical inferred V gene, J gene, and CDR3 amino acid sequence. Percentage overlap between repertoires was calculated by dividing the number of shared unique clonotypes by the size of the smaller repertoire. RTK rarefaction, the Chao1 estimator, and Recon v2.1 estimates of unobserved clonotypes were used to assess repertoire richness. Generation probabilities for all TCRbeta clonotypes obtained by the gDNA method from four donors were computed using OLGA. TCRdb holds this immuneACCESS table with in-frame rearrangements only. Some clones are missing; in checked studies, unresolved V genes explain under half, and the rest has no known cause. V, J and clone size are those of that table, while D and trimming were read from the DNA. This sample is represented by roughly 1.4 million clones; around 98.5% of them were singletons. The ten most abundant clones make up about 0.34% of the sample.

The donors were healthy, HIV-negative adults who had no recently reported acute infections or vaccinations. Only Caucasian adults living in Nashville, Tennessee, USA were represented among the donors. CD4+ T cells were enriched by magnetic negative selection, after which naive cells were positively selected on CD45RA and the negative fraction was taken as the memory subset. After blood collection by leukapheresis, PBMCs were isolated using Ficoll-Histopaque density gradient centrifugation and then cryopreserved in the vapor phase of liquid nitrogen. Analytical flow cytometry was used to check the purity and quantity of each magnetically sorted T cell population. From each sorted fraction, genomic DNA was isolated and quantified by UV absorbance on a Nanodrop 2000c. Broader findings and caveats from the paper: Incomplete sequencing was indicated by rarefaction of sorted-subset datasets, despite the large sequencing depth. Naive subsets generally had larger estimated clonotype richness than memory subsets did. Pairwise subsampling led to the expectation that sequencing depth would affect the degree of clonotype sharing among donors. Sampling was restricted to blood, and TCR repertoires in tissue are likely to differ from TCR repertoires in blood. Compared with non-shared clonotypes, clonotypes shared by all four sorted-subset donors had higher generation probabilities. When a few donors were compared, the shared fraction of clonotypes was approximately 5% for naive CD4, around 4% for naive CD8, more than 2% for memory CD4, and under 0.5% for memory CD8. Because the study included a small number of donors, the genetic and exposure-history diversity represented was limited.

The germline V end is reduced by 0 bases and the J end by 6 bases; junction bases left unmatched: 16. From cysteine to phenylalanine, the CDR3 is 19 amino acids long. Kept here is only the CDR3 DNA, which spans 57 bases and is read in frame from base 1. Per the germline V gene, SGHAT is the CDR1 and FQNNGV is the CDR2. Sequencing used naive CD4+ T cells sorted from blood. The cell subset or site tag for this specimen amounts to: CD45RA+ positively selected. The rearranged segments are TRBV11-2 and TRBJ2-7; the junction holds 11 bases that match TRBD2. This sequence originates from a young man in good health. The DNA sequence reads TGTGCCAGCAGCTTAGATCTATATAGCGGGAGGGCCGTCAGAAGCGAGCAGTACTTC. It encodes CASSLDLYSGRAVRSEQYF.